The rows below give T cell receptor beta chains drawn from one sample of a study of technical replicates of blood from several donors. TCRdb's table, derived via immunoSEQ multiplex PCR, lists solely in-frame clones and lacks some. The data show approximately 81,000 clones, with more than 80% seen just once and 3% to 4.5% held by the top ten. Input material: PBMCs. Receptors originate from a human donor in good health. Some clones in this sample may be carry-over from other donors' samples. CDR3s include the opening cysteine and the closing phenylalanine or tryptophan. D genes are given only for firm matches. The size field is filled for only some rows; it gives once, few, many or a size class.

CDR3: CASSYSGAYNEQFF; DNA: TGTGCCAGCAGTTATAGCGGGGCTTACAATGAGCAGTTCTTC; V: TRBV27; size: few; J: TRBJ2-1; D: TRBD2
CDR3: CASSETAINEKLFF; DNA: TGTGCCAGCAGTGAGACAGCGATTAATGAAAAACTGTTTTTT; V: TRBV2; size: NA; J: TRBJ1-4; D: NA
CDR3: CAWSFKNTEAFF; DNA: TGTGCCTGGAGTTTTAAGAACACTGAAGCTTTCTTT; V: TRBV30; size: NA; J: TRBJ1-1; D: NA
CDR3: CAWSVRLENQPQHF; DNA: TGTGCCTGGAGTGTCCGACTGGAAAATCAGCCCCAGCATTTT; V: TRBV30; size: NA; J: TRBJ1-5; D: NA
CDR3: CASSIRVNTEAFF; DNA: TGTGCCAGTAGTATCCGGGTGAACACTGAAGCTTTCTTT; V: TRBV19; size: NA; J: TRBJ1-1; D: NA
CDR3: CAWSVLRGRGSFRETQYF; DNA: TGTGCCTGGAGTGTACTACGGGGCAGGGGGTCCTTTAGGGAGACCCAGTACTTC; V: TRBV30; size: NA; J: TRBJ2-5; D: TRBD1
CDR3: CASSLAPGGSYEQYF; DNA: TGCGCCAGCAGCTTGGCCCCAGGGGGGTCCTACGAGCAGTACTTC; V: TRBV5-1; size: NA; J: TRBJ2-7; D: NA
CDR3: CASSAHLESDTQYF; DNA: TGTGCCAGCAGCGCCCACCTAGAGTCGGATACGCAGTATTTT; V: TRBV9; size: NA; J: TRBJ2-3; D: NA
CDR3: CASSGIGPGGANVLTF; DNA: TGTGCCAGCAGCGGAATTGGGCCTGGTGGGGCCAACGTCCTGACTTTC; V: TRBV7-3; size: NA; J: TRBJ2-6; D: NA
CDR3: CASSPSQGAAGNTIYF; DNA: TGTGCCAGCTCACCATCACAGGGGGCTGCCGGAAACACCATATATTTT; V: TRBV18; size: NA; J: TRBJ1-3; D: TRBD1
CDR3: CASSEAGAGYSNQPQHF; DNA: TGTGCCAGCAGTGAAGCGGGGGCAGGTTATAGCAATCAGCCCCAGCATTTT; V: TRBV6-1; size: NA; J: TRBJ1-5; D: NA
CDR3: CASSDSEGRGDFQPQHF; DNA: TGTGCCAGCAGTGACTCAGAGGGCAGGGGGGATTTTCAGCCCCAGCATTTT; V: TRBV6-4; size: NA; J: TRBJ1-5; D: TRBD1
CDR3: CASSHPPLADNEQFF; DNA: TGCGCTAGCAGCCACCCCCCACTAGCGGACAATGAGCAGTTCTTC; V: TRBV4-1; size: NA; J: TRBJ2-1; D: TRBD2
CDR3: CASSILIGTGVETQYF; DNA: TGTGCCAGTAGTATTCTAATCGGGACAGGGGTAGAGACCCAGTACTTC; V: TRBV19; size: NA; J: TRBJ2-5; D: TRBD1
CDR3: CASSLELAHQYF; DNA: TGTGCCAGCAGCTTGGAGCTAGCTCACCAGTATTTT; V: TRBV5-6; size: NA; J: TRBJ2-3; D: NA